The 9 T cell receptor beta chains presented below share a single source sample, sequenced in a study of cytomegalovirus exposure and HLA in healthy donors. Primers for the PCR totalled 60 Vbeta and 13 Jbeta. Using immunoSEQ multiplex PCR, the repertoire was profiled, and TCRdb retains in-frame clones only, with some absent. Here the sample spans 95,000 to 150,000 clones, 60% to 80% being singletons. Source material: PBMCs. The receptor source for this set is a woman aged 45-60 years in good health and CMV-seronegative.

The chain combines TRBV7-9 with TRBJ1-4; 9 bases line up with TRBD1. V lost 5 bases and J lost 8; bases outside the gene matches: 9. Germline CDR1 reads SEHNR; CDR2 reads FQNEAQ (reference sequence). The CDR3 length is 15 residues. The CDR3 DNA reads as TGTGCCAGCAGCCCCCGGGACAGGGACTACGAAAAACTGTTTTTT. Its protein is CASSPRDRDYEKLFF.

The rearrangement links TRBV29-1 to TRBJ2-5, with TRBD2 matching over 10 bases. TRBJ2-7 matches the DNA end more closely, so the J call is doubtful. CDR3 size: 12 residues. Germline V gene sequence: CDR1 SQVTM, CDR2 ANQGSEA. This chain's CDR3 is CSVGLADYEQYF. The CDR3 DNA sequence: TGCAGCGTCGGACTAGCGGATTACGAGCAGTACTTC.

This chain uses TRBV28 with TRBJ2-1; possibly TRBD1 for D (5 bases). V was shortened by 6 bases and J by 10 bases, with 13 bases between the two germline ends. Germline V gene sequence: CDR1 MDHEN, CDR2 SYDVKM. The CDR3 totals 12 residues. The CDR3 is CASSLETEEQFF. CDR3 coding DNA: TGTGCCAGCAGCCTTGAGACAGAGGAGCAGTTCTTC.

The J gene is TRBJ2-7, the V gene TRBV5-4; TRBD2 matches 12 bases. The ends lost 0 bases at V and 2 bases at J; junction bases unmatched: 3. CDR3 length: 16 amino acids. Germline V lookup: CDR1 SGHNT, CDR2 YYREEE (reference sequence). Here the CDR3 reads CASSLALAGGTYEQYF. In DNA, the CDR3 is TGTGCCAGCAGCTTGGCACTAGCGGGAGGCACCTACGAGCAGTACTTC.

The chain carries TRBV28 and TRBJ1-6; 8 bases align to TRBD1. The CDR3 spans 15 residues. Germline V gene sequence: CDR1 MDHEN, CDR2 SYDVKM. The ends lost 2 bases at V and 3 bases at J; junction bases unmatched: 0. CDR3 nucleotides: TGTGCCAGCAGTTTAACAGGGGGCTATAATTCACCCCTCCACTTT. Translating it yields CASSLTGGYNSPLHF.

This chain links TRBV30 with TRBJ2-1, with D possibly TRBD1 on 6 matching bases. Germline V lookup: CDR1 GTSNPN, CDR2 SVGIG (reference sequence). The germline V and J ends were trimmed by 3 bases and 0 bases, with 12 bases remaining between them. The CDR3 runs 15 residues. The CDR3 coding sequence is TGTGCCTGGAGGGTGACAGGTTACTCCTACAATGAGCAGTTCTTC. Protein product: CAWRVTGYSYNEQFF.

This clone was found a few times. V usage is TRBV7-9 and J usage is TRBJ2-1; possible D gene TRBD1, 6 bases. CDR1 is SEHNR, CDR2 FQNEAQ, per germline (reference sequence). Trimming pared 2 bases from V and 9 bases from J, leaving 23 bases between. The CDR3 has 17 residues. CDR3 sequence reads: CASSLSSSWGLYGEQFF. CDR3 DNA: TGTGCCAGCAGCTTATCTAGTTCTTGGGGGCTTTATGGTGAGCAGTTCTTC.

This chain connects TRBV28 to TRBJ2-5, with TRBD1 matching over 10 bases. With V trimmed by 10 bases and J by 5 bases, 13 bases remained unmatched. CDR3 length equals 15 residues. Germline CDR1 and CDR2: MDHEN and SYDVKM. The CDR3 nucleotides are TGTGCCACCCGTGTGGGACAGGGGAATTGGGAGACCCAGTACTTC. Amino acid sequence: CATRVGQGNWETQYF.

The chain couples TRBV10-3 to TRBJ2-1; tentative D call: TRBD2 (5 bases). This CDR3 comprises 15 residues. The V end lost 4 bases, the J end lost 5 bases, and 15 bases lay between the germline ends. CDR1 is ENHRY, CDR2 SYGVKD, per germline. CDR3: CAISAEGFWDNEQFF. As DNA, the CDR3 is TGTGCCATCAGTGCTGAGGGATTCTGGGACAATGAGCAGTTCTTC.